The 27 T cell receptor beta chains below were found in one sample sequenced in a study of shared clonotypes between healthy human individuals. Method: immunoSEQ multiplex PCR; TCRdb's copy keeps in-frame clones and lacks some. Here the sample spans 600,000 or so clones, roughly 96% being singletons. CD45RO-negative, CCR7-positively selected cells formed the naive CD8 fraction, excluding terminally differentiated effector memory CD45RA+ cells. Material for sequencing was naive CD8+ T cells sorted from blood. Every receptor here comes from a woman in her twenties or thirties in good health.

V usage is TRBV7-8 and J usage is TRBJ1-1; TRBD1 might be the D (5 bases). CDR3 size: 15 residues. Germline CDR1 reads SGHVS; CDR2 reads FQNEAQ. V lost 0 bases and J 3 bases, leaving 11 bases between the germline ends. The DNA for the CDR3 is TGTGCCAGCAGCTTAGCACAACGGGGGGACACTGAAGCTTTCTTT. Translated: CASSLAQRGDTEAFF.

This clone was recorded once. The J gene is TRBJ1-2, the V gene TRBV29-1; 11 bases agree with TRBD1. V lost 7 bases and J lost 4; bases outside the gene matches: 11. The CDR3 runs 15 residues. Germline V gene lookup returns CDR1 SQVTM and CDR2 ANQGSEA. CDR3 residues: CSAPEWTGGVYGYTF. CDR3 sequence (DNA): TGCAGCGCCCCTGAATGGACAGGGGGCGTCTATGGCTACACCTTC.

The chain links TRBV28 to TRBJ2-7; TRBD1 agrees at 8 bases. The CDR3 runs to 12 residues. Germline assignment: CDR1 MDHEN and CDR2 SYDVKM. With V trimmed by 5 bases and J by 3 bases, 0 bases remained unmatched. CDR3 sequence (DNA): TGTGCCAGCAGTGGACAGGGCTACGAGCAGTACTTC. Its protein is CASSGQGYEQYF.

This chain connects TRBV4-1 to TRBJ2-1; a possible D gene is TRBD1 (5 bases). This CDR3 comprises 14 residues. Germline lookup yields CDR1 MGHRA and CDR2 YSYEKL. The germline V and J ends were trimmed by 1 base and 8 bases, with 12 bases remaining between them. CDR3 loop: CASSQGGQGYEQFF. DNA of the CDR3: TGCGCCAGCAGCCAAGGGGGCCAGGGTTATGAGCAGTTCTTC.

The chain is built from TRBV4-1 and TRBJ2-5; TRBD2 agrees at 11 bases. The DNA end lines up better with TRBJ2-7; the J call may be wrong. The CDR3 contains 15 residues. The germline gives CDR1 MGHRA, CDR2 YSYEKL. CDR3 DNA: TGCGCCAGCAGCCAAGGACTAGCGGGAAGCTACGAGCAGTACTTC. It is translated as CASSQGLAGSYEQYF.

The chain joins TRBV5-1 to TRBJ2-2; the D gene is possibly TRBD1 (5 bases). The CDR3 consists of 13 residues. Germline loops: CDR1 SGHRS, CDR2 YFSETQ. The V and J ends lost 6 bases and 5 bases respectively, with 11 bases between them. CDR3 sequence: CASKTDRTGELFF. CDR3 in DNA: TGCGCCAGCAAGACAGATAGGACCGGGGAGCTGTTTTTT.

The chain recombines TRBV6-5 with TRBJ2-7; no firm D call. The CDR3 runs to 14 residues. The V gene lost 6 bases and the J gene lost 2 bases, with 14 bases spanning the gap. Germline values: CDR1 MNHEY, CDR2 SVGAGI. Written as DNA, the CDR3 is TGTGCCAGCAGCACGGGTTTTATTCCCTACGAGCAGTACTTC. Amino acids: CASSTGFIPYEQYF.

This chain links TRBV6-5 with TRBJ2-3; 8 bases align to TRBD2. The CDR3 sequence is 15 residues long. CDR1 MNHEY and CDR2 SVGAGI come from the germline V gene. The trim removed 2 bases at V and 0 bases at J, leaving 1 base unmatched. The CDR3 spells CASSYTGGSTDTQYF. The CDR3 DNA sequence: TGTGCCAGCAGTTACACGGGAGGGAGCACAGATACGCAGTATTTT.

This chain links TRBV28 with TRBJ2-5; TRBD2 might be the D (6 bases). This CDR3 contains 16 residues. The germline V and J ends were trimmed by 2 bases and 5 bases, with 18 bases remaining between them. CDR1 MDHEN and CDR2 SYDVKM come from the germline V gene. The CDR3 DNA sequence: TGTGCCAGCAGTTTAGACATCACGGGACTGGATGAGACCCAGTACTTC. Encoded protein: CASSLDITGLDETQYF.

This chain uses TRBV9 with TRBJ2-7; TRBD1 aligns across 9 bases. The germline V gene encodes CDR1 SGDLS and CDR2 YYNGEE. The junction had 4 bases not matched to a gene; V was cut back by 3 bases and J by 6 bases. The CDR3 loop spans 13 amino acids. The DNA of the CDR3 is TGTGCCAGCAGCGGGGGACAGGGTGTCGAGCAGTACTTC. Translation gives CASSGGQGVEQYF. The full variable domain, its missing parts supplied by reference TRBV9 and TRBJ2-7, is DSGVTQTPKHLITATGQRVTLRCSPRSGDLSVYWYQQSLDQGLQFLIQYYNGEERAKGNILERFSAQQFPDLHSELNLSSLELGDSALYFCASSGGQGVEQYFGPGTRLTVT.

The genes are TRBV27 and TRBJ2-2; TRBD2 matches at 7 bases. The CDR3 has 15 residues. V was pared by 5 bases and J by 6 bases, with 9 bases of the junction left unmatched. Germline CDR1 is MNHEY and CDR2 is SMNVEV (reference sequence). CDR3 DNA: TGTGCCAGCAGTCACACCGGCGGGGGTTCCGGGGAGCTGTTTTTT. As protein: CASSHTGGGSGELFF.

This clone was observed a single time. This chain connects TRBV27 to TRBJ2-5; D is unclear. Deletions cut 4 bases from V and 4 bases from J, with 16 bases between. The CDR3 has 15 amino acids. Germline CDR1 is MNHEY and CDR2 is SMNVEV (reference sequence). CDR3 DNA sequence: TGTGCCAGCAGTTCAAGTTATCCTTTTAGAGAGACCCAGTACTTC. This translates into CASSSSYPFRETQYF.

CDR3 amino acids: CASVLMNTEAFF. The CDR3 region has the DNA TGTGCCAGCGTCTTAATGAACACTGAAGCTTTCTTT. This chain joins TRBV2 and TRBJ1-1; D is uncertain. CDR1 and CDR2 from the germline V gene are SNHLY and FYNNEI. The V end lost 8 bases, the J end lost 0 bases, and 7 bases lay between the germline ends. The CDR3 loop spans 12 amino acids.

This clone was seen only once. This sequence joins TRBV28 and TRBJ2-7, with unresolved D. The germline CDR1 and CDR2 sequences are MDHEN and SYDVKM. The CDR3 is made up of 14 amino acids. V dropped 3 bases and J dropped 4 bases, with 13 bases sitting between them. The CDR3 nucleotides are TGTGCCAGCAGTTTGTCAGGCAATGGTTACGAGCAGTACTTC. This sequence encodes CASSLSGNGYEQYF.

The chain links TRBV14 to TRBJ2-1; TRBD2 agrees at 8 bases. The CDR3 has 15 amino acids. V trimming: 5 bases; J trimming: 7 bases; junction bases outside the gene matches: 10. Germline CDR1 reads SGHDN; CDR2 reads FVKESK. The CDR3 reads CASSSLAGRSNEQFF. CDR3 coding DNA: TGTGCCAGCAGCTCGCTAGCGGGTAGGTCTAATGAGCAGTTCTTC.

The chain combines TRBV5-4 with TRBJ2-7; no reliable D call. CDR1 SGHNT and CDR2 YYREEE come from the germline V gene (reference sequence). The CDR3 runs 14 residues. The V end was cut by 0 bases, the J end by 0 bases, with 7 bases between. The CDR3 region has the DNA TGTGCCAGCAGCTTGGGTAGCAACTCCTACGAGCAGTACTTC. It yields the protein CASSLGSNSYEQYF.

The CDR3 nucleotides read TGTGCCAGCAGCTTAGAGTATATGGGTGAAGACTACGAGCAGTACTTC. Translated: CASSLEYMGEDYEQYF. This rearrangement joins TRBV7-8 to TRBJ2-7, with no clear D. Germline CDR1 SGHVS, CDR2 FQNEAQ. This CDR3 comprises 16 residues. Deletions cut 1 base from V and 3 bases from J, with 16 bases between.

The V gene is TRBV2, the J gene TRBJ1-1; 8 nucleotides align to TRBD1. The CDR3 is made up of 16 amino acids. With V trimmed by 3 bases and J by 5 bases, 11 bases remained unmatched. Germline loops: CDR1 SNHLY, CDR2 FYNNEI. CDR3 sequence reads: CASSDGQGLLVTEAFF. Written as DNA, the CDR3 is TGTGCCAGCAGTGACGGACAGGGCCTTTTAGTTACTGAAGCTTTCTTT.

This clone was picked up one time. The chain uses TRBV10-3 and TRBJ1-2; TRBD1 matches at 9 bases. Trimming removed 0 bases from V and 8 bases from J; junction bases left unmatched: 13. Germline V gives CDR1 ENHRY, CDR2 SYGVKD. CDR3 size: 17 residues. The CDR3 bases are TGTGCCATCAGTGAGTCCCCGGGACAGGGTTCGGTGGGAGGCTACACCTTC. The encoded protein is CAISESPGQGSVGGYTF.

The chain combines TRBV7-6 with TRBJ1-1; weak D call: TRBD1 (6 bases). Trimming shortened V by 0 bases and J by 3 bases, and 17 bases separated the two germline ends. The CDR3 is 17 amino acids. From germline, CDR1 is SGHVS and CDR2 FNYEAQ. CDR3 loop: CASSLAWGLEVDTEAFF. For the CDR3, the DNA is TGTGCCAGCAGCTTAGCTTGGGGGCTGGAGGTTGACACTGAAGCTTTCTTT.

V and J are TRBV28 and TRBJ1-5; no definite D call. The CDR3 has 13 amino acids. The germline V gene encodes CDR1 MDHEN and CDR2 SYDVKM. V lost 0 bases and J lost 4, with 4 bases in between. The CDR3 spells CASSLWDNQPQHF. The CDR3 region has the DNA TGTGCCAGCAGTTTATGGGATAATCAGCCCCAGCATTTT. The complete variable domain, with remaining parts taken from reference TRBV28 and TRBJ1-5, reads DVKVTQSSRYLVKRTGEKVFLECVQDMDHENMFWYRQDPGLGLRLIYFSYDVKMKEKGDIPEGYSVSREKKERFSLILESASTNQTSMYLCASSLWDNQPQHFGDGTRLSIL.

For the CDR3, the DNA is TGTGCCAGCAGATCCCAGGGAGCTAATGAAAAACTGTTTTTT. Amino acids: CASRSQGANEKLFF. V gene TRBV28 combines with J gene TRBJ1-4; tentative D call: TRBD1 (5 bases). The germline V gene has CDR1 MDHEN and CDR2 SYDVKM. V gave up 6 bases and J gave up 3 bases, with 11 bases separating them. The CDR3 spans 14 residues.

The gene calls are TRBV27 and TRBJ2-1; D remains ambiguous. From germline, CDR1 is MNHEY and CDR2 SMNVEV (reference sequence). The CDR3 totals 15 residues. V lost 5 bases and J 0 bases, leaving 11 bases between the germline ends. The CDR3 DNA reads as TGTGCCAGCAGTATCACGTCGAGCTCCTACAATGAGCAGTTCTTC. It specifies CASSITSSSYNEQFF.

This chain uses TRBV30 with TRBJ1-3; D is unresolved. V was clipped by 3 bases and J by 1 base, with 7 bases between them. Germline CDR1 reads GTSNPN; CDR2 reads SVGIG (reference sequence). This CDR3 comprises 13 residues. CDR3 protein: CAWSRSSGNTIYF. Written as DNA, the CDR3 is TGTGCCTGGAGCAGGAGTTCTGGAAACACCATATATTTT.

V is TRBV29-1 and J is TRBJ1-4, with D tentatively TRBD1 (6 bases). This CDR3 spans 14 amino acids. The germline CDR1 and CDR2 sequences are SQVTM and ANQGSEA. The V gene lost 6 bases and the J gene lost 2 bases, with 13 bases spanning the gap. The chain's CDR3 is CSVPGGATNEKLFF. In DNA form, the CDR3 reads TGCAGCGTCCCCGGGGGGGCTACTAATGAAAAACTGTTTTTT.

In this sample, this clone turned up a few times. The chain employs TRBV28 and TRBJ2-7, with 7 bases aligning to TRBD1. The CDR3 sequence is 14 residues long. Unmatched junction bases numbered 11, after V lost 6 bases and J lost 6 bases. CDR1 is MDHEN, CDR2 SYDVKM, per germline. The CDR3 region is CASSKTGRLGEQYF. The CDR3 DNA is TGTGCCAGCAGCAAGACAGGGCGGCTTGGCGAGCAGTACTTC.

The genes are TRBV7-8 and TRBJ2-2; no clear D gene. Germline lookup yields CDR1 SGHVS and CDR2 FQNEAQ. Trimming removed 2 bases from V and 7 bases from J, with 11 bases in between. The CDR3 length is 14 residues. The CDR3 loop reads CASSLYGYGGELFF. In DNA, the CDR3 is TGTGCCAGCAGCTTATACGGGTACGGCGGGGAGCTGTTTTTT. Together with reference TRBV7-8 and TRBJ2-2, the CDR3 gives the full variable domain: GAGVSQSPRYKVAKRGQDVALRCDPISGHVSLFWYQQALGQGPEFLTYFQNEAQLDKSGLPSDRFFAERPEGSVSTLKIQRTQQEDSAVYLCASSLYGYGGELFFGEGSRLTVL.